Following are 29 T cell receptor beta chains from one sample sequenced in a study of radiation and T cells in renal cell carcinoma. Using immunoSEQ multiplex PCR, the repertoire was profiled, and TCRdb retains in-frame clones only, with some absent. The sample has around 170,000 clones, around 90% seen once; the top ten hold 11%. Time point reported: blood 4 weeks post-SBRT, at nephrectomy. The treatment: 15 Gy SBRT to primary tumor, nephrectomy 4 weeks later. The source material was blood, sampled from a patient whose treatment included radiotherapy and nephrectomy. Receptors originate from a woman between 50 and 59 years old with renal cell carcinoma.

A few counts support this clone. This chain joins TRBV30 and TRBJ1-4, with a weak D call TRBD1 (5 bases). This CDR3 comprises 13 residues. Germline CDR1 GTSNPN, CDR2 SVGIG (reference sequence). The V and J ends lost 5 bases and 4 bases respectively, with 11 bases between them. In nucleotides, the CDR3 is TGTGCCTGGGCTCAAAGGGGTAATGAAAAACTGTTTTTT. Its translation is CAWAQRGNEKLFF.

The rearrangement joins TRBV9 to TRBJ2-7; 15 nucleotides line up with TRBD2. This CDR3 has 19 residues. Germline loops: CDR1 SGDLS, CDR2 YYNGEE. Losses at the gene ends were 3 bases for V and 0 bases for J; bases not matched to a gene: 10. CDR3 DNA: TGTGCCAGCAGCGAGGGACTAGCGGGGGGCCTAGGTCCCTCCTACGAGCAGTACTTC. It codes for CASSEGLAGGLGPSYEQYF.

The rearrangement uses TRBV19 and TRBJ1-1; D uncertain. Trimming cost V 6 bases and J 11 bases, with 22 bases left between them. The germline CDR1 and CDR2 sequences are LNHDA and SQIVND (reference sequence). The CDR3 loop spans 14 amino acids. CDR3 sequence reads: CASSVDWPQVGAFF. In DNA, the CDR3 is TGTGCCAGTAGCGTAGATTGGCCTCAGGTAGGGGCTTTCTTT.

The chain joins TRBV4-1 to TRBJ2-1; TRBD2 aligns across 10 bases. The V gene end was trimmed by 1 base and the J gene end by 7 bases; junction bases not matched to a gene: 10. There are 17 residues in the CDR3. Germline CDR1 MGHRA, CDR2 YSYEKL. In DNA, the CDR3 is TGCGCCAGCAGCCAAGTATTAGTAGCGGGGGGTAGAAATGAGCAGTTCTTC. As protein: CASSQVLVAGGRNEQFF.

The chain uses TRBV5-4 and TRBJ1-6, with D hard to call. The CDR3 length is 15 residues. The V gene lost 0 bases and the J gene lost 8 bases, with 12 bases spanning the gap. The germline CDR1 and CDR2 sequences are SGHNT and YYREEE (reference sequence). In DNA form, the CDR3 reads TGTGCCAGCAGCTTGGGGAATAGGGCAGATTCACCCCTCCACTTT. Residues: CASSLGNRADSPLHF.

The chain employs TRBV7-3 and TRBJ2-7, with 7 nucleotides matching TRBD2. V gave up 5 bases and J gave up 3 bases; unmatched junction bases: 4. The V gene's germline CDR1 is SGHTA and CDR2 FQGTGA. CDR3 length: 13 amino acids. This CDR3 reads CASSPGGGYEQYF. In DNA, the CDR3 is TGTGCCAGCAGCCCGGGGGGAGGCTACGAGCAGTACTTC.

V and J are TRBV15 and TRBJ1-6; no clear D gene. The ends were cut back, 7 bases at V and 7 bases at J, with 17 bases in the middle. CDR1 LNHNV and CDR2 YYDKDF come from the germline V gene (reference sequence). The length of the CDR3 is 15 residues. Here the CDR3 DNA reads TGTGCCACCACCACTTACGGCGGCAGCAATTCACCCCTCCACTTT. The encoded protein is CATTTYGGSNSPLHF.

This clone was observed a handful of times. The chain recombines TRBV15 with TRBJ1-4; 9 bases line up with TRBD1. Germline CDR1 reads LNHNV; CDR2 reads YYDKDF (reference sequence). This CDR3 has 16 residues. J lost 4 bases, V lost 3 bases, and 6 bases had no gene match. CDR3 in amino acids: CATSSRGTGSNEKLFF. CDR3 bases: TGTGCCACCAGCAGTAGGGGGACAGGGAGTAATGAAAAACTGTTTTTT.

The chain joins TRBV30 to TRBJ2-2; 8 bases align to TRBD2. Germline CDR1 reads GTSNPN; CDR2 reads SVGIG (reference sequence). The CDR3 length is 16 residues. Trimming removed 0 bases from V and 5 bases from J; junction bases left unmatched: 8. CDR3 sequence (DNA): TGTGCCTGGAGTGTATGGAGCGGGGGTCAGACCGGGGAGCTGTTTTTT. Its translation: CAWSVWSGGQTGELFF. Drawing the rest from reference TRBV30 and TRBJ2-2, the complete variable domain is SQTIHQWPATLVQPVGSPLSLECTVEGTSNPNLYWYRQAAGRGLQLLFYSVGIGQISSEVPQNLSASRPQDRQFILSSKKLLLSDSGFYLCAWSVWSGGQTGELFFGEGSRLTVL.

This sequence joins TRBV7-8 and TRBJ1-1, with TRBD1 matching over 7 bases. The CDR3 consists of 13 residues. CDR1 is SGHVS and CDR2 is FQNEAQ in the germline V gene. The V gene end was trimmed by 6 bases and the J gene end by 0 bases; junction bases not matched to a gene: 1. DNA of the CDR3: TGTGCCAGCAGAGACAGGGTGAACACTGAAGCTTTCTTT. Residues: CASRDRVNTEAFF.

CDR3 sequence reads: CASSVVGGPNTGELFF. CDR3 sequence (DNA): TGTGCCAGCAGCGTAGTGGGGGGGCCGAACACCGGGGAGCTGTTTTTT. This chain joins TRBV9 and TRBJ2-2; D may be TRBD2 (7 bases). With 0 bases removed from V and 0 bases from J, the gap between germline ends came to 9 bases. There are 16 residues in the CDR3. Germline assignment: CDR1 SGDLS and CDR2 YYNGEE.

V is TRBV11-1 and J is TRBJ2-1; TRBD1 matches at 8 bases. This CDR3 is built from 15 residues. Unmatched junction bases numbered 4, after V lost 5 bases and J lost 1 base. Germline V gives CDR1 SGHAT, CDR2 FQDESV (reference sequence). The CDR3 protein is CASSRGQGSYNEQFF. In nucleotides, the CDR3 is TGTGCCAGCAGCCGAGGACAGGGATCCTACAATGAGCAGTTCTTC.

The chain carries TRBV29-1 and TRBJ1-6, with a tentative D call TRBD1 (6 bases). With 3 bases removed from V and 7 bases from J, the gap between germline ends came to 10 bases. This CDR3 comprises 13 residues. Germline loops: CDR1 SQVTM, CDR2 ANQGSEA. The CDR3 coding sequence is TGCAGCGTTGACGGCAGGGGAAATTCACCCCTCCACTTT. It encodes CSVDGRGNSPLHF.

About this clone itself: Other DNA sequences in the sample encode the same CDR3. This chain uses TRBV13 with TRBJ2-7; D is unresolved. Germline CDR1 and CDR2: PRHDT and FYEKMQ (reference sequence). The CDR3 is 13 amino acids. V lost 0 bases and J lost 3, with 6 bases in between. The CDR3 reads CASSLGRIYEQYF. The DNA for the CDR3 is TGTGCCAGCAGCTTAGGGAGGATCTACGAGCAGTACTTC.

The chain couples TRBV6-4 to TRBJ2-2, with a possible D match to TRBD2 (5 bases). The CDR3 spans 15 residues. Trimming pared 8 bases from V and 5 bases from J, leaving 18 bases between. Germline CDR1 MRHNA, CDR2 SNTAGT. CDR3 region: CASRRTPTGTGELFF. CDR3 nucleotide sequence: TGTGCCAGCCGGCGGACCCCGACGGGGACCGGGGAGCTGTTTTTT.

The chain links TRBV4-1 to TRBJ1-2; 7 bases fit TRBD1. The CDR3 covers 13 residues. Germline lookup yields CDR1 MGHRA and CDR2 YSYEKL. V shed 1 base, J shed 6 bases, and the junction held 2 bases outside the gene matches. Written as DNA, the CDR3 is TGCGCCAGCAGCCAAGGGACAGGCAATGGCTACACCTTC. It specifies CASSQGTGNGYTF.

In DNA form, the CDR3 reads TGTGCCAGCAGCTCCTTTGCGGGGGCCCTCTACAATGAGCAGTTCTTC. Translating it yields CASSSFAGALYNEQFF. This chain uses TRBV5-5 with TRBJ2-1; a possible D gene is TRBD2 (7 bases). The CDR3 is made up of 16 amino acids. The V and J ends lost 3 bases and 3 bases respectively, with 16 bases between them. Germline V gives CDR1 SGHKS, CDR2 YYEKEE (reference sequence). Drawing the rest from reference TRBV5-5 and TRBJ2-1, the complete variable domain is DAGVTQSPTHLIKTRGQQVTLRCSPISGHKSVSWYQQVLGQGPQFIFQYYEKEERGRGNFPDRFSARQFPNYSSELNVNALLLGDSALYLCASSSFAGALYNEQFFGPGTRLTVL.

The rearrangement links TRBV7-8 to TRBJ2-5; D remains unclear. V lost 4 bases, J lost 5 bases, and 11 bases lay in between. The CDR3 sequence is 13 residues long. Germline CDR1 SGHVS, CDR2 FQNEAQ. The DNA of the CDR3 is TGTGCCAGCAGCTCTAGGATGAGGGAGACCCAGTACTTC. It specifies CASSSRMRETQYF.

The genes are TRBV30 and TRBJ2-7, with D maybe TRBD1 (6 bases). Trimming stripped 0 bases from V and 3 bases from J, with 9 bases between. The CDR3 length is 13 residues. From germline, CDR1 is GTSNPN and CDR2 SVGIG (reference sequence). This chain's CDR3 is CAWSVTGIYEQYF. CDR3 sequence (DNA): TGTGCCTGGAGTGTTACAGGGATCTACGAGCAGTACTTC.

The chain's CDR3 is CASSQDDGRGAFNNGELFF. The CDR3 DNA reads TGTGCCAGCAGCCAAGATGACGGCCGGGGGGCCTTTAATAACGGGGAGCTGTTTTTT. V gene TRBV4-2 combines with J gene TRBJ2-2, with D perhaps matching TRBD2 (7 bases). Trimming left V 0 bases short and J 7 bases short, with 24 bases between. CDR3 size: 19 residues. Per germline, CDR1 LGHNA and CDR2 YNFKEQ.

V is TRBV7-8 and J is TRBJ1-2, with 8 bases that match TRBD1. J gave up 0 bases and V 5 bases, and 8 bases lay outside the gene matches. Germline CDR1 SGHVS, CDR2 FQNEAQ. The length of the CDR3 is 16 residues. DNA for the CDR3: TGTGCCAGCAGCCAGGGGGCCACCACAGCTAACTATGGCTACACCTTC. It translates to CASSQGATTANYGYTF.

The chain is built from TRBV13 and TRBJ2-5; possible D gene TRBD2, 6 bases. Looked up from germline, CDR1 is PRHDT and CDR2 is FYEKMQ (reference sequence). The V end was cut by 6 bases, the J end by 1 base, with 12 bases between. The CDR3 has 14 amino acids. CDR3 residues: CASSFRDSQETQYF. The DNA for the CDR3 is TGTGCCAGCAGTTTTAGGGACTCCCAAGAGACCCAGTACTTC.

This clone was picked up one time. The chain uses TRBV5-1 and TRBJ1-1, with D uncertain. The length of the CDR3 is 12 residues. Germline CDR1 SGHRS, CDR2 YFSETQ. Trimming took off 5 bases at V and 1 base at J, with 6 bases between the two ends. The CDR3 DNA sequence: TGCGCCAGCAGGTTAGAGAACACTGAAGCTTTCTTT. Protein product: CASRLENTEAFF.

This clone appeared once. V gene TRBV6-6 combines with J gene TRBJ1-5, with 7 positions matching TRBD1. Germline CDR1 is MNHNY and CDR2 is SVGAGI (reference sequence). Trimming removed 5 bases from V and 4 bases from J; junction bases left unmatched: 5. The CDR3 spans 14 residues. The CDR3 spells CASSHDRDNQPQHF. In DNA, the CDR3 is TGTGCCAGCAGTCATGACAGGGATAATCAGCCCCAGCATTTT.

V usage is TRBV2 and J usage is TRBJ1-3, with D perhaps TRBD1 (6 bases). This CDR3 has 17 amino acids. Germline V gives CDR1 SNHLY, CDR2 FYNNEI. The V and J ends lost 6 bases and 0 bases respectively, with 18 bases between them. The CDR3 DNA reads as TGTGCCAGCAGGCAGGGGAGATTTTTTACCTCTGGAAACACCATATATTTT. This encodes CASRQGRFFTSGNTIYF.

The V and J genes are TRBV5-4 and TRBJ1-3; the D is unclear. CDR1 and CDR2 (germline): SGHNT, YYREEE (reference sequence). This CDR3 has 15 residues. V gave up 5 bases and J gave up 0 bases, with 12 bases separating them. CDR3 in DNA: TGTGCCAGCAGTGGCGGACGTAGCTCTGGAAACACCATATATTTT. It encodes CASSGGRSSGNTIYF.

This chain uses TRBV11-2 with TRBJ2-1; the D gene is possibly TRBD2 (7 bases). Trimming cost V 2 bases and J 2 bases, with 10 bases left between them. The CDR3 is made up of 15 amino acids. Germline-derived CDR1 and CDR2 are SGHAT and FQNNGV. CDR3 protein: CASSLYGGPYNEQFF. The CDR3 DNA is TGTGCCAGCAGCTTATACGGGGGGCCCTACAATGAGCAGTTCTTC.

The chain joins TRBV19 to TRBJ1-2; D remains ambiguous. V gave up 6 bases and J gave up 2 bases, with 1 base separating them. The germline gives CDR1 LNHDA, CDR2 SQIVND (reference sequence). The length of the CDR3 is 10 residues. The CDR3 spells CASRNYGYTF. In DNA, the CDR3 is TGTGCCAGTAGAAACTATGGCTACACCTTC.

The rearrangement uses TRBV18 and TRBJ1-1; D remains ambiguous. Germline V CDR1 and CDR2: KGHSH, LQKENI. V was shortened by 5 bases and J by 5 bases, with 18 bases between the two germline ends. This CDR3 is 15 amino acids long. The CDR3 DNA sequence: TGTGCCAGCTCAGCCTATGGAGGTGAGAATACTGAAGCTTTCTTT. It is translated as CASSAYGGENTEAFF. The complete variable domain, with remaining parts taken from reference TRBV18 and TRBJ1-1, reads NAGVMQNPRHLVRRRGQEARLRCSPMKGHSHVYWYRQLPEEGLKFMVYLQKENIIDESGMPKERFSAEFPKEGPSILRIQQVVRGDSAAYFCASSAYGGENTEAFFGQGTRLTVV.